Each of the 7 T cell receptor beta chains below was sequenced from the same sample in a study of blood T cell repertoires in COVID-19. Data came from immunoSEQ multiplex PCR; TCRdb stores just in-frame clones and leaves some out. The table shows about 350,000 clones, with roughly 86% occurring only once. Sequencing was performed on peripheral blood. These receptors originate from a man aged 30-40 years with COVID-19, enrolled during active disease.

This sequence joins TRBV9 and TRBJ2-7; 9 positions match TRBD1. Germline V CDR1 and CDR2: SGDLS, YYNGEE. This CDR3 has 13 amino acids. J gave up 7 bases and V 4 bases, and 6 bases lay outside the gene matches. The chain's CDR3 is CASSRGQGREQYF. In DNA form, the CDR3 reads TGTGCCAGCAGCCGCGGACAGGGGAGAGAGCAGTACTTC.

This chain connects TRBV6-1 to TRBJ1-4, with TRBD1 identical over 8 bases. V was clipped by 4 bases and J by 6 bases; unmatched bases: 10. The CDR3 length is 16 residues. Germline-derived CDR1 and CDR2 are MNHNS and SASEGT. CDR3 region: CASSVSPYRGDEKLFF. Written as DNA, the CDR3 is TGTGCCAGCAGTGTTTCGCCTTACAGGGGGGATGAAAAACTGTTTTTT.

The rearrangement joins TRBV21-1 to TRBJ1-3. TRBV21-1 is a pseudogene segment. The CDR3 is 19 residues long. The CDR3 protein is CASSKALKRVSYSGNTIYF. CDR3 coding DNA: TGTGCCAGCAGCAAAGCGCTAAAGAGGGTGTCTTACTCTGGAAACACCATATATTTT.

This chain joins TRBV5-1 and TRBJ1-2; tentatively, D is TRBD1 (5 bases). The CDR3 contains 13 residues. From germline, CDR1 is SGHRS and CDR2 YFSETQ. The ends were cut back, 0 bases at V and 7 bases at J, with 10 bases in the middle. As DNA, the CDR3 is TGCGCCAGCAGCTTGGGGACGGGGGTTGGCTACACCTTC. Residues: CASSLGTGVGYTF. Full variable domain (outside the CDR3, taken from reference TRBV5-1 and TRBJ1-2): KAGVTQTPRYLIKTRGQQVTLSCSPISGHRSVSWYQQTPGQGLQFLFEYFSETQRNKGNFPGRFSGRQFSNSRSEMNVSTLELGDSALYLCASSLGTGVGYTFGSGTRLTVV.

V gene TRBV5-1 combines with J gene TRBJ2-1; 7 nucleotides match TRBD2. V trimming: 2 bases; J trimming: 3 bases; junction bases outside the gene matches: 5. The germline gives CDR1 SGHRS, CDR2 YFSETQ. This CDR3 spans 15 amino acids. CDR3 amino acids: CASSFRDYDYNEQFF. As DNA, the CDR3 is TGCGCCAGCAGCTTCCGGGACTACGACTACAATGAGCAGTTCTTC. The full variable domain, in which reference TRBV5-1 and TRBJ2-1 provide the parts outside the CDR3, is KAGVTQTPRYLIKTRGQQVTLSCSPISGHRSVSWYQQTPGQGLQFLFEYFSETQRNKGNFPGRFSGRQFSNSRSEMNVSTLELGDSALYLCASSFRDYDYNEQFFGPGTRLTVL.

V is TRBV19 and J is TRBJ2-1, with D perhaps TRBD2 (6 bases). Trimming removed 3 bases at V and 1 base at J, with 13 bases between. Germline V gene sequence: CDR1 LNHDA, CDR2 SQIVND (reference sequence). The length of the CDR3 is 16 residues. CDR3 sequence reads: CASSMSGTGSYNEQFF. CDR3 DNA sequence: TGTGCCAGTAGTATGTCCGGGACTGGGTCCTACAATGAGCAGTTCTTC.

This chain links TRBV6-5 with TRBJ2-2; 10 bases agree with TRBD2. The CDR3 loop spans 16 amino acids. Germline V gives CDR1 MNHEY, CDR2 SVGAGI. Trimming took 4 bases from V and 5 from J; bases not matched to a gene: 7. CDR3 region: CASSSSGGAFTGELFF. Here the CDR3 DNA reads TGTGCCAGCAGTTCAAGCGGGGGGGCCTTTACCGGGGAGCTGTTTTTT.